Listed below are T cell receptor beta chains from one sample, sequenced in a study of T cells after yellow fever vaccination. Each CDR3 protein is one row after TCRdb ran MiXCR on the 5' RACE reads. This sample has under 200,000 distinct CDR3 sequences, with approximately 10% found just once. The source material was CD8+ T cells sorted from PBMCs, sampled 15 days after the yellow fever booster vaccination. These receptors all stem from a man aged 18 to 30 who received the YFV17D yellow fever vaccine. Each CDR3 is given with its conserved first and last residue. Fields, in order: V gene, D gene, clone size, J gene, CDR3 protein, CDR3 DNA. The D gene is left open where the match is weak. Some rows have no size entry. The others give once, few or many, or a class for an expanded clone.

>TRBV27|NA|NA|TRBJ2-7
CASAPGGRAYEQYF
TGTGCCAGCGCCCCAGGGGGGAGGGCCTACGAGCAGTACTTC
>TRBV27|NA|NA|TRBJ1-6
CASTSGTWGSPLHF
TGTGCCAGCACTTCCGGGACATGGGGTTCACCCCTCCACTTT
>TRBV7-9|TRBD1|few|TRBJ2-4
CASSSRDRENIQYF
TGTGCCAGCAGCTCCCGGGACAGGGAAAACATTCAGTACTTC
>TRBV5-1|NA|NA|TRBJ2-7
CASSLRGATHEQYF
TGCGCCAGCAGCTTGCGTGGGGCCACCCACGAGCAGTACTTC
>TRBV12-3/TRBV12-4|NA|NA|TRBJ2-7
CASSSGPAQYF
TGTGCCAGCAGTTCTGGCCCTGCTCAGTACTTC
>TRBV4-3|NA|few|TRBJ1-4
CASSRTSTNEKLFF
TGCGCCAGCAGCCGGACCTCAACTAATGAAAAACTGTTTTTT
>TRBV5-1|NA|few|TRBJ2-2
CASSLGQTNTGELFF
TGCGCCAGCAGCTTGGGGCAGACTAACACCGGGGAGCTGTTTTTT
>TRBV7-6|TRBD2|once|TRBJ2-5
CASSLRLAGTYQETQCF
TGTGCCAGCAGCTTACGACTAGCGGGGACGTACCAAGAGACCCAGTGCTTC
>TRBV4-3|NA|NA|TRBJ2-2
CASSQVPVTGELFF
TGCGCCAGCAGCCAAGTCCCCGTCACCGGGGAGCTGTTTTTT
>TRBV4-1|NA|once|TRBJ1-5
CASSHVGDSNQPQHF
TGCGCCAGCAGCCACGTCGGGGACAGCAATCAGCCCCAGCATTTT
>TRBV29-1|NA|NA|TRBJ2-2
CSVEGEGPSRGELFF
TGCAGCGTTGAAGGCGAAGGGCCCTCCCGCGGGGAGCTGTTTTTT
>TRBV4-1|NA|many|TRBJ2-5
CASSQEREQETQYF
TGCGCCAGCAGCCAAGAGAGGGAACAAGAGACCCAGTACTTC
>TRBV6-1|NA|NA|TRBJ2-5
CASSGGREGETQYF
TGTGCCAGCAGTGGAGGGAGAGAAGGAGAGACCCAGTACTTC
>TRBV6-2/TRBV6-3|NA|NA|TRBJ1-2
CASSYLGAENYGYTF
TGTGCCAGCAGTTACCTAGGGGCGGAAAACTATGGCTACACCTTC
>TRBV12-3/TRBV12-4|NA|few|TRBJ2-2
CASSLGGSGELFF
TGTGCCAGCAGTTTAGGGGGTTCCGGGGAGCTGTTTTTT
>TRBV27|NA|NA|TRBJ2-7
CASSSTSPTYEQYF
TGTGCCAGCTCTTCAACATCGCCGACCTACGAGCAGTACTTC
>TRBV4-1|NA|many|TRBJ1-1
CASSQATWRQLNTEAFF
TGCGCCAGCAGCCAAGCTACTTGGAGGCAGCTAAACACTGAAGCTTTCTTT
>TRBV6-5|NA|many|TRBJ2-2
CASSYGDTGELFF
TGTGCCAGCAGTTACGGGGATACCGGGGAGCTGTTTTTT
>TRBV6-1|NA|few|TRBJ2-5
CASSEVQGGQETQYF
TGTGCCAGCAGTGAAGTCCAGGGGGGCCAAGAGACCCAGTACTTC
>TRBV5-6|NA|once|TRBJ1-1
CASSSFTEAFF
TGTGCCAGCAGCTCCTTCACTGAAGCTTTCTTT
>TRBV5-4|TRBD1|few|TRBJ2-1
CASSGGQESSYNEQFF
TGTGCCAGCAGCGGAGGACAGGAGAGCTCCTACAATGAGCAGTTCTTC
>TRBV25-1|TRBD1|few|TRBJ1-2
CASSRTGGYYGYTF
TGTGCCAGCAGTCGGACAGGGGGTTACTATGGCTACACCTTC
>TRBV5-1|TRBD2|many|TRBJ2-1
CASSLNSGGYNEQFF
TGCGCCAGCAGCTTGAATAGCGGGGGGTACAATGAGCAGTTCTTC
>TRBV28|TRBD1|few|TRBJ2-3
CASSLEGQGTDTQYF
TGTGCCAGCAGCCTAGAGGGACAGGGGACAGATACGCAGTATTTT
>TRBV6-2/TRBV6-3|NA|NA|TRBJ1-5
CASSYSFGAGWGNQPQHF
TGTGCCAGCAGTTACTCGTTTGGCGCGGGTTGGGGCAATCAGCCCCAGCATTTT
>TRBV20-1|TRBD2|many|TRBJ2-1
CSASSGESGANEQFF
TGCAGTGCCAGCAGCGGAGAGAGCGGGGCAAATGAGCAGTTCTTC
>TRBV4-3|NA|NA|TRBJ2-2
CASSLREPGELFF
TGCGCCAGCAGCCTGAGGGAGCCCGGGGAGCTGTTTTTT
>TRBV6-6|NA|few|TRBJ1-2
CASSYLVSSGSYGYTF
TGTGCCAGCAGTTACTTGGTCTCGTCAGGGTCTTATGGCTACACCTTC
>TRBV27|TRBD2|NA|TRBJ2-2
CASSPLAGDTGELFF
TGTGCCAGCAGTCCCTTGGCGGGGGACACCGGGGAGCTGTTTTTT
>TRBV5-1|TRBD1|few|TRBJ2-3
CASSLVDRASDTQYF
TGCGCCAGCAGCTTGGTGGACAGGGCCTCAGATACGCAGTATTTT
>TRBV29-1|TRBD1|many|TRBJ2-3
CSVEVWQGAATDTQYF
TGCAGCGTTGAAGTGTGGCAGGGGGCCGCGACAGATACGCAGTATTTT
>TRBV6-5|TRBD1|NA|TRBJ1-1
CASSRQGIEAFF
TGTGCCAGCAGTCGACAGGGGATTGAAGCTTTCTTT
>TRBV20-1|NA|NA|TRBJ1-2
CSVRMAGDDYGYTF
TGCAGTGTGCGGATGGCGGGCGACGACTATGGCTACACCTTC
>TRBV18|TRBD2|few|TRBJ2-5
CASSLREGRGETQYF
TGTGCCAGCTCCCTCCGGGAGGGGCGGGGAGAGACCCAGTACTTC
>TRBV25-1|TRBD1|NA|TRBJ1-6
CASEGQGGNSPLHF
TGTGCCAGCGAAGGACAGGGAGGCAATTCACCCCTCCACTTT
>TRBV3-1|NA|few|TRBJ1-1
CASSHTGGRMNTEAFF
TGTGCCAGCAGCCACACTGGGGGTCGCATGAACACTGAAGCTTTCTTT
>TRBV3-1|TRBD2|many|TRBJ2-1
CASSQDWRAGAYNEQFF
TGTGCCAGCAGCCAAGATTGGAGAGCGGGGGCCTACAATGAGCAGTTCTTC
>TRBV18|NA|few|TRBJ2-3
CASSPQGHAFDTQYF
TGTGCCAGCTCACCACAGGGACATGCGTTTGATACGCAGTATTTT
>TRBV4-3|TRBD2|NA|TRBJ2-2
CASSQPRGGVQTGEMFF
TGCGCCAGCAGCCAACCCCGGGGGGGTGTACAGACCGGGGAGATGTTTTTT
>TRBV6-2/TRBV6-3|NA|NA|TRBJ2-6
CASSAGHPGANVLTF
TGTGCCAGCAGTGCGGGACATCCTGGGGCCAACGTCCTGACTTTC
>TRBV27|NA|NA|TRBJ1-6
CASSLRTAKNSPLHF
TGTGCCAGCAGTTTACGGACAGCGAAAAATTCACCCCTCCACTTT
>TRBV11-2|NA|many|TRBJ2-7
CASSLGLYEQYF
TGTGCCAGCAGCTTAGGACTCTACGAGCAGTACTTC
>TRBV9|NA|few|TRBJ1-1
CASSLRGGNLNTEAFF
TGTGCCAGCAGCCTTAGGGGGGGTAATCTGAACACTGAAGCTTTCTTT
>TRBV25-1|NA|NA|TRBJ1-4
CASRRWGGREKLFF
TGTGCCAGCAGGAGGTGGGGGGGCCGTGAAAAACTGTTTTTT